This TCR beta chain comes out of a study of T cell responses to AZD1222 COVID-19 vaccine. Findings and caveats of the study: Unmutated variant regions reportedly attract nearly half of all spike-specific TCRs.

In the case of this clone: Its target is unknown.

Pooling covered second doses at about 4 or about 12 weeks. Some clones are missing from TCRdb's copy, which holds only in-frame ones; the method was immunoSEQ multiplex PCR. The repertoire has more than 100,000 clones, around 92% of them found once; the top ten carry about 1.9%. The V gene's germline CDR1 is SGHNT and CDR2 YENEEA. V lost 8 bases to trimming and J lost 3 bases; unmatched junction nucleotides: 1. The CDR3 consists of 12 residues. The chain uses TRBV11-3 and TRBJ2-3; TRBD2 aligns across 8 bases. The source was peripheral blood, collected 28 days after the second AZD1222 dose. The TCR sequence derives from an adult who received the AZD1222 COVID-19 vaccine. The CDR3 DNA follows: TGTGCCAGCCGGGGGGGGACAGATACGCAGTATTTT. Its translation is CASRGGTDTQYF.